This entry features one T cell receptor beta chain sequence. This entry comes from a study of immune characterization of retroperitoneal liposarcoma. Germline assignment: CDR1 MNHEY and CDR2 SVGAGI. The CDR3 totals 16 residues. TCRdb independently ran MiXCR on the PCR reads; one entry per CDR3 protein. The sample lists 7,700 or so distinct CDR3 sequences; 25% to 35% were seen once. The sequenced material came from blood. The J gene is TRBJ2-1, the V gene TRBV6-5, with 12 positions matching TRBD1. The J call is in doubt because the DNA end fits TRBJ2-7 better. The origin of this receptor is a male donor with retroperitoneal liposarcoma. CDR3 sequence reads: CASSSFGTGGFYEQYF. The CDR3 DNA reads TGTGCCAGCAGTTCCTTTGGGACAGGGGGCTTTTACGAGCAGTACTTC.